This is a list of T cell receptor beta chains from one sample in a study of control samples from healthy donors and cancer patients. Profiling relied on immunoSEQ multiplex PCR, and the TCRdb table lists in-frame clones only, not all of them. Of tens of thousands of clones listed, about nine tenths were seen once; the top ten hold roughly 6%. What was sequenced was PBMCs. The receptors here all came from a man between 60 and 75 years old with colorectal cancer. The CDR3 runs from the conserved cysteine through the conserved F or W. The D gene is left open where the match is weak. Size is omitted from some rows. Given values are once, few, many or a class for expanded clones.

NA	TRBV3-1/TRBV3-2	TRBJ2-7	NA	CASSQQAGTPGEQYF	TGTGCCAGCAGCCAACAGGCCGGGACCCCCGGGGAGCAGTACTTC
NA	TRBV2	TRBJ1-2	once	CASSDREYGGYTF	TGTGCCAGCAGTGATCGGGAATACGGTGGCTACACCTTC
NA	TRBV10-3	TRBJ1-4	NA	CAISDGVGNEKLFF	TGTGCCATCAGTGATGGGGTCGGTAATGAAAAACTGTTTTTT
TRBD1	TRBV6-5	TRBJ1-4	NA	CASREIQGAYEKLFF	TGTGCCAGCAGGGAGATTCAGGGGGCGTATGAAAAACTGTTTTTT
NA	TRBV14	TRBJ1-2	NA	CASSQGLPNYGYTF	TGTGCCAGCAGCCAAGGGCTACCAAACTATGGCTACACCTTC
TRBD2	TRBV4-1	TRBJ2-7	NA	CASSQGTSFLSYEQYF	TGCGCCAGCAGCCAAGGGACTAGCTTCCTCTCCTACGAGCAGTACTTC
TRBD1	TRBV7-2	TRBJ1-2	NA	CASSSTGPKGYTF	TGTGCCAGCAGCTCGACAGGGCCTAAAGGCTACACCTTC
NA	TRBV12-3/TRBV12-4	TRBJ2-3	NA	CASSLFVDTQYF	TGTGCCAGCAGTTTATTCGTAGATACGCAGTATTTT
NA	TRBV18	TRBJ1-3	NA	CASSWDYSGNTIYF	TGTGCCAGCTCGTGGGATTACTCTGGAAACACCATATATTTT
NA	TRBV10-1	TRBJ2-3	NA	CANARGRSLGLALDTQYF	TGCGCCAACGCGCGCGGTCGGAGTTTGGGGCTAGCGTTGGATACGCAGTATTTT
NA	TRBV25-1	TRBJ2-1	NA	CASSEYGSGDYNEQFF	TGTGCCAGCAGTGAATATGGGTCAGGAGACTACAATGAGCAGTTCTTC
NA	TRBV4-1	TRBJ1-1	NA	CASSPRDTEAFF	TGCGCCAGCAGCCCCCGGGACACTGAAGCTTTCTTT
NA	TRBV6-5	TRBJ2-3	NA	CASSYPNTDTQYF	TGTGCCAGCAGTTACCCTAACACAGATACGCAGTATTTT
NA	TRBV28	TRBJ1-5	NA	CASSLKGQPQHF	TGTGCCAGCAGTTTGAAGGGTCAGCCCCAGCATTTT
TRBD1	TRBV5-5	TRBJ1-6	NA	CASSLAPGQNSPLHF	TGTGCCAGCAGCTTGGCGCCGGGACAGAATTCACCCCTCCACTTT
NA	TRBV15	TRBJ2-5	NA	CATSRDRAEETQYF	TGTGCCACCAGCAGAGACAGAGCGGAAGAGACCCAGTACTTC
NA	TRBV20-1	TRBJ2-7	NA	CSALSSYEQYF	TGCAGTGCCCTCAGTTCCTACGAGCAGTACTTC
NA	TRBV11-2	TRBJ1-1	NA	CASVPNSGRDTEAFF	TGTGCCAGCGTCCCGAACAGTGGCCGGGACACTGAAGCTTTCTTT
NA	TRBV30	TRBJ1-1	NA	CAWQRGRLNTEAFF	TGTGCCTGGCAAAGGGGCCGGTTGAACACTGAAGCTTTCTTT
NA	TRBV7-3	TRBJ2-2	NA	CASSLRGDPNTGELFF	TGTGCCAGCAGCTTAAGGGGGGACCCCAACACCGGGGAGCTGTTTTTT
NA	TRBV4-3	TRBJ2-7	NA	CASSQDRGETYEQYF	TGCGCCAGCAGCCAAGACCGGGGCGAAACCTACGAGCAGTACTTC
NA	TRBV7-9	TRBJ2-1	NA	CASSLTAINEQFF	TGTGCCAGCAGCTTGACAGCTATTAATGAGCAGTTCTTC
NA	TRBV4-1	TRBJ2-7	NA	CASSQRRGIYEQYF	TGCGCCAGCAGCCAAAGGCGAGGGATATACGAGCAGTACTTC
TRBD2	TRBV5-4	TRBJ2-5	NA	CASSLAGGEQETQYF	TGTGCCAGCAGCTTGGCGGGAGGGGAGCAGGAGACCCAGTACTTC
NA	TRBV30	TRBJ2-3	NA	CAWSVGGTSTDTQYF	TGTGCCTGGAGTGTAGGGGGGACTAGCACAGATACGCAGTATTTT
NA	TRBV19	TRBJ1-4	NA	CASTLGGGGDEKLFF	TGTGCCAGTACCTTAGGCGGAGGGGGAGACGAAAAACTGTTTTTT
NA	TRBV18	TRBJ2-3	NA	CASSPSGADTQYF	TGTGCCAGCTCACCAAGCGGCGCAGATACGCAGTATTTT
TRBD1	TRBV9	TRBJ2-2	few	CASSVRDSSHGELFF	TGTGCCAGCAGCGTTCGGGACAGTTCTCACGGGGAGCTGTTTTTT
NA	TRBV4-1	TRBJ2-7	NA	CASSQPTGRGTYEQYF	TGCGCCAGCAGCCAACCCACAGGGCGTGGAACCTACGAGCAGTACTTC
TRBD1	TRBV5-8	TRBJ1-2	NA	CASSLKTGMGGYTF	TGTGCCAGCAGCTTAAAGACAGGGATGGGTGGCTACACCTTC
TRBD1	TRBV18	TRBJ1-5	few	CASSPLGQGDQPQHF	TGTGCCAGCTCACCCCTGGGACAGGGGGATCAGCCCCAGCATTTT
NA	TRBV5-1	TRBJ2-7	NA	CATSRERGYEQYF	TGCGCCACCTCGAGGGAAAGGGGTTACGAGCAGTACTTC
NA	TRBV27	TRBJ2-1	NA	CASTARGGPYNEQFF	TGTGCCAGCACAGCCAGGGGGGGACCCTACAATGAGCAGTTCTTC
TRBD2	TRBV27	TRBJ2-5	NA	CASSSHRDYGETQYF	TGTGCCAGCAGTTCGCACCGGGACTACGGGGAGACCCAGTACTTC
NA	TRBV5-6	TRBJ2-7	NA	CASSFAGSSYEQYF	TGTGCCAGCAGCTTTGCAGGGAGCTCCTACGAGCAGTACTTC
NA	TRBV29-1	TRBJ2-1	NA	CSVSGVIEQFF	TGCAGCGTTTCAGGGGTCATTGAGCAGTTCTTC
NA	TRBV7-9	TRBJ1-3	NA	CASSLQKSSGNTIYF	TGTGCCAGCAGCCTGCAGAAGAGCTCTGGAAACACCATATATTTT
NA	TRBV20-1	TRBJ1-5	few	CSASAGYSNQPQHF	TGCAGTGCTAGTGCAGGCTATAGCAATCAGCCCCAGCATTTT
NA	TRBV28	TRBJ1-6	NA	CASSSLRSPLHF	TGTGCCAGCAGCTCCCTCAGGTCACCCCTCCACTTT
TRBD1	TRBV7-2	TRBJ2-7	NA	CASSLRGGNSYEQYF	TGTGCCAGCAGCTTAAGAGGGGGCAACTCCTACGAGCAGTACTTC
TRBD1	TRBV9	TRBJ2-6	NA	CASSLQTGAGSGANVLTF	TGTGCCAGCAGCTTACAGACAGGGGCCGGATCTGGGGCCAACGTCCTGACTTTC
TRBD1	TRBV2	TRBJ1-4	NA	CASTPQGAPNEKLFF	TGTGCCAGCACTCCTCAGGGGGCCCCTAATGAAAAACTGTTTTTT
NA	TRBV30	TRBJ1-1	NA	CAWSTHSTEAFF	TGTGCCTGGAGCACTCATTCCACTGAAGCTTTCTTT
TRBD2	TRBV15	TRBJ2-5	NA	CATSRATSGETQYF	TGTGCCACCAGCAGAGCAACTAGCGGTGAGACCCAGTACTTC
NA	TRBV28	TRBJ2-2	NA	CASSLSGKLFF	TGTGCCAGCAGTCTTTCCGGAAAGCTGTTTTTT
NA	TRBV5-1	TRBJ1-1	NA	CASSDLQETEAFF	TGCGCCAGCAGCGATTTACAGGAAACTGAAGCTTTCTTT
NA	TRBV7-9	TRBJ2-5	NA	CASSLVSETQYF	TGTGCCAGCAGCTTGGTCTCGGAGACCCAGTACTTC
NA	TRBV28	TRBJ1-6	NA	CASTDSGEVSPLHF	TGTGCCAGCACCGACTCGGGGGAAGTCTCACCCCTCCACTTT
NA	TRBV2	TRBJ2-1	once	CASSPDRPSNEQFF	TGTGCCAGCAGCCCGGACAGACCCTCCAATGAGCAGTTCTTC
NA	TRBV7-6	TRBJ2-5	NA	CASSLSGETQYF	TGTGCCAGCAGCTTATCTGGGGAGACCCAGTACTTC
NA	TRBV20-1	TRBJ2-7	NA	CSASEGIGEQYF	TGCAGTGCTAGTGAAGGGATTGGGGAGCAGTACTTC
TRBD1	TRBV6-2/TRBV6-3	TRBJ1-5	NA	CASSRRQGGNQPQHF	TGCGCCAGCAGCCGCAGACAGGGCGGCAATCAGCCCCAGCATTTT
TRBD1	TRBV5-1	TRBJ1-4	NA	CASSRGQRNEKLFF	TGCGCCAGCAGCAGGGGACAGCGGAATGAAAAACTGTTTTTT
TRBD1	TRBV7-9	TRBJ1-1	few	CASSLEGTGERAFF	TGTGCCAGCAGCTTAGAAGGGACAGGGGAGCGAGCTTTCTTT
TRBD2	TRBV4-1	TRBJ2-1	NA	CASSWLSGGNNEQFF	TGCGCCAGCAGCTGGCTCAGCGGGGGTAACAATGAGCAGTTCTTC
TRBD2	TRBV7-9	TRBJ2-6	once	CASSSWGEGYWANVLTF	TGTGCCAGCAGCTCTTGGGGGGAGGGCTATTGGGCCAACGTCCTGACTTTC
TRBD1	TRBV18	TRBJ1-1	NA	CASSQTGGISEAFF	TGTGCCAGCTCACAGACAGGGGGCATTTCTGAAGCTTTCTTT